This T cell receptor beta chain was documented in a study of blood T cell repertoires in COVID-19. Study context: Sites across the United States, Italy and Spain contributed samples from acute and convalescent COVID-19. Nucleic acid was either cDNA or gDNA, and it came from T cells, B-cell-depleted T cells, or PBMCs.

In the source study's methods: Amplification of reference gene primers provided the estimated nucleated cell counts. Assay used: immunoSEQ multiplex PCR; TCRdb lists only in-frame clones, some missing. V and J calls and clone size come straight from that table; D and trimming were deduced from the DNA. The sample includes more than 85,000 clones, around nine tenths of them seen just once. The Seattle patients, enrolled during active infection, were followed longitudinally. The length of the CDR3 is 14 residues. CDR1 and CDR2 from the germline V gene are LGHNA and YNFKEQ. V lost 0 bases and J lost 8; bases outside the gene matches: 5.

The receptor comes from a human donor with COVID-19, enrolled during active disease. The donor label of this sample is uncertain. Sequenced input: peripheral blood. The chain links TRBV4-2 to TRBJ1-2, with 8 bases aligning to TRBD1. CDR3 in amino acids: CASSQDQGAGGYTF. For the CDR3, the DNA is TGTGCCAGCAGCCAAGATCAGGGGGCTGGGGGCTACACCTTC.